This T cell receptor (beta chain) was recovered during a study of cytomegalovirus exposure and HLA in healthy donors. Germline CDR1 SGHDT, CDR2 YYEEEE. V gave up 0 bases and J gave up 1 base; unmatched junction bases: 8. The CDR3 has 19 residues. The PCR ran on 60 Vbeta and 13 Jbeta primers. Clones were read by immunoSEQ multiplex PCR, and TCRdb kept only the in-frame ones, dropping some. The table has 75,000 to 100,000 clones, around 82% seen once. Material: PBMCs. The TCR was taken from a man aged 35 to 55 in good health and CMV-seronegative. This rearrangement joins TRBV5-6 to TRBJ1-6; the match to TRBD1 covers 9 bases. The CDR3 protein is CASSLAKGQGQSYNSPLHF. In DNA, the CDR3 is TGTGCCAGCAGCTTGGCTAAGGGACAGGGACAATCCTATAATTCACCCCTCCACTTT.